Listed here are 22 T cell receptor beta chains from one sample, sequenced in a study of Ad26.COV2.S vaccination and SARS-CoV-2 variants. The method was immunoSEQ multiplex PCR; TCRdb's version includes in-frame clones alone and lacks a portion of them. The repertoire holds a few hundred thousand clones, with roughly 85% as singletons. Treatment described: 15 to 20 received Ad26.COV2.S at low or high dose, single or two shots; a few received placebo; per-sample allocation not given. Each sample was drawn 63 days after the first injection (of vaccine or placebo). This specimen was peripheral blood, taken in a trial of Ad26.COV2.S vaccine versus placebo. The receptors were sampled from a person between 18 and 59 years old who received the Ad26.COV2.S COVID-19 vaccine or a placebo.

This clone was found many times. The chain joins TRBV4-1 to TRBJ2-3; 10 bases are a match to TRBD1. This CDR3 region has 18 residues. CDR1 and CDR2 from the germline V gene are MGHRA and YSYEKL. The V and J ends lost 2 bases and 1 base, in that order; junction bases with no gene match: 9. The CDR3 DNA reads as TGCGCCAGCAGCCAATTTGGGACAGGGGCCACCGGCACAGATACGCAGTATTTT. Encoded protein: CASSQFGTGATGTDTQYF.

This rearrangement joins TRBV3-1 (or the pseudogene TRBV3-2) to TRBJ1-1; no clear D. The V end was cut by 3 bases, the J end by 11 bases, with 16 bases between. The CDR3 loop spans 13 amino acids. Germline CDR1 is LGHDT and CDR2 is YNNKEL (reference sequence). In DNA form, the CDR3 reads TGTGCCAGCAGCCATCGTGGGGTAGAGGACGCTTTCTTT. Residues: CASSHRGVEDAFF.

This CDR3 reads CASSPDRVENTGELFF. CDR3 in DNA: TGTGCCAGCAGCCCCGACAGGGTCGAGAACACCGGGGAGCTGTTTTTT. The genes are TRBV7-3 and TRBJ2-2; TRBD1 agrees at 7 bases. The CDR3 runs to 16 residues. Unmatched junction bases numbered 7, after V lost 5 bases and J lost 1 base. Germline CDR1 and CDR2: SGHTA and FQGTGA. The whole variable domain, remainder taken from reference TRBV7-3 and TRBJ2-2, is GAGVSQTPSNKVTEKGKYVELRCDPISGHTALYWYRQSLGQGPEFLIYFQGTGAADDSGLPNDRFFAVRPEGSVSTLKIQRTERGDSAVYLCASSPDRVENTGELFFGEGSRLTVL.

The J gene is TRBJ1-1, the V gene TRBV7-9; the D is unclear. The V gene's germline CDR1 is SEHNR and CDR2 FQNEAQ (reference sequence). V was cut by 1 base and J by 6 bases, with 6 bases left in between. This CDR3 region has 12 residues. CDR3 amino acids: CASSLEYAEAFF. CDR3 DNA sequence: TGTGCCAGCAGCTTAGAATACGCTGAAGCTTTCTTT.

The gene calls are TRBV5-4 and TRBJ2-2; D unclear. V lost 4 bases and J lost 0, with 4 bases in between. The CDR3 is made up of 13 amino acids. CDR1 and CDR2 from the germline V gene are SGHNT and YYREEE (reference sequence). CDR3 protein: CASSHSNTGELFF. CDR3 bases: TGTGCCAGCAGCCACTCGAACACCGGGGAGCTGTTTTTT.

This chain connects TRBV5-4 to TRBJ2-1; 8 bases are a match to TRBD2. The CDR3 has 15 amino acids. Germline V gene data show CDR1 as SGHNT and CDR2 as YYREEE (reference sequence). The trim removed 4 bases at V and 8 bases at J, leaving 11 bases unmatched. Here the CDR3 reads CASSGTSGSQYEQFF. The CDR3 DNA reads as TGTGCCAGCAGCGGGACCAGCGGGAGTCAATATGAGCAGTTCTTC.

In DNA, the CDR3 is TGTGCCATCAGGCGGGAGGGCAGCACAGATACGCAGTATTTT. Translated: CAIRREGSTDTQYF. This chain uses TRBV10-3 with TRBJ2-3, with 9 bases that match TRBD2. The CDR3 spans 14 residues. V was pared by 6 bases and J by 0 bases, with 1 base of the junction left unmatched. Germline-derived CDR1 and CDR2 are ENHRY and SYGVKD.

The chain has TRBV5-4 and TRBJ1-1; maybe TRBD1 (6 bases). Trimming removed 4 bases at V and 11 bases at J, with 15 bases between. The CDR3 is 12 amino acids. CDR1 is SGHNT, CDR2 YYREEE, per germline (reference sequence). The chain's CDR3 is CASSPDRTGAFF. DNA of the CDR3: TGTGCCAGCAGCCCGGACAGAACTGGGGCTTTCTTT.

The chain is built from TRBV7-6 and TRBJ2-7; D tentatively fits TRBD1 or TRBD2 (5 bases each). The CDR3 is 13 amino acids. Trimming took 0 bases from V and 11 from J, leaving 14 bases between them. Germline V gives CDR1 SGHVS, CDR2 FNYEAQ. The CDR3 DNA sequence: TGTGCCAGCAGCTTAGCCGGGACCCCCCCGGAGTACTTC. It specifies CASSLAGTPPEYF. Supplemented by reference TRBV7-6 and TRBJ2-7, the full variable domain reads GAGVSQSPRYKVTKRGQDVALRCDPISGHVSLYWYRQALGQGPEFLTYFNYEAQQDKSGLPNDRFSAERPEGSISTLTIQRTEQRDSAMYRCASSLAGTPPEYFGPGTRLTVT.

This chain joins TRBV5-1 and TRBJ2-1, with 8 positions matching TRBD2. Germline V gene lookup returns CDR1 SGHRS and CDR2 YFSETQ. V gave up 4 bases and J gave up 9 bases; unmatched junction bases: 12. The CDR3 is 15 residues long. CDR3 nucleotide sequence: TGCGCCAGCAGCCTGAGCGTTAGCGGGAAGGGTGAGCAGTTCTTC. Protein: CASSLSVSGKGEQFF. The whole variable domain, remainder taken from reference TRBV5-1 and TRBJ2-1, is KAGVTQTPRYLIKTRGQQVTLSCSPISGHRSVSWYQQTPGQGLQFLFEYFSETQRNKGNFPGRFSGRQFSNSRSEMNVSTLELGDSALYLCASSLSVSGKGEQFFGPGTRLTVL.

The chain couples TRBV7-2 to TRBJ2-1; TRBD2 aligns across 13 bases. Germline V gives CDR1 SGHTA, CDR2 FQGNSA. The length of the CDR3 is 15 residues. Trimming removed 6 bases from V and 7 bases from J; junction bases left unmatched: 6. CDR3 loop: CASRVGLAGINEQFF. The CDR3 DNA sequence: TGTGCCAGCAGGGTGGGACTAGCGGGAATTAATGAGCAGTTCTTC.

This chain connects TRBV28 to TRBJ2-5; possibly TRBD1 or TRBD2 for D (7 bases each). This CDR3 is built from 14 residues. Germline V CDR1 and CDR2: MDHEN, SYDVKM. Between the trimmed V and J ends, which lost 4 bases and 7 bases, there was a span of 16 bases. CDR3 amino acids: CASSSTGEGVTQYF. The CDR3 DNA follows: TGTGCCAGCAGTTCTACAGGGGAGGGGGTGACCCAGTACTTC. Together with reference TRBV28 and TRBJ2-5, the CDR3 gives the full variable domain: DVKVTQSSRYLVKRTGEKVFLECVQDMDHENMFWYRQDPGLGLRLIYFSYDVKMKEKGDIPEGYSVSREKKERFSLILESASTNQTSMYLCASSSTGEGVTQYFGPGTRLLVL.

The chain uses TRBV19 and TRBJ2-6; the D is unclear. Germline V gene sequence: CDR1 LNHDA, CDR2 SQIVND (reference sequence). There are 15 residues in the CDR3. V was clipped by 4 bases and J by 0 bases, with 7 bases between them. The CDR3 DNA reads as TGTGCCAGTAGTACCGTAAGCTCTGGGGCCAACGTCCTGACTTTC. Translation gives CASSTVSSGANVLTF.

The chain joins TRBV5-1 to TRBJ2-1; 14 positions agree with TRBD2. Trimming took 1 base from V and 7 from J; bases not matched to a gene: 13. The CDR3 loop spans 19 amino acids. In germline, CDR1 is SGHRS, CDR2 YFSETQ. CDR3 DNA: TGCGCCAGCAGCTTGTCGGGACTAGCGGGAGTTGACCCTAGGAATGAGCAGTTCTTC. Translation gives CASSLSGLAGVDPRNEQFF.

The table lists this clone with many counts. Here the CDR3 reads CASSYTNTGELFF. CDR3 sequence (DNA): TGTGCCAGCAGCTACACCAACACCGGGGAGCTGTTTTTT. The chain is built from TRBV11-2 and TRBJ2-2; no definite D call. Germline CDR1 reads SGHAT; CDR2 reads FQNNGV. The CDR3 is made up of 13 amino acids. V was cut by 4 bases and J by 2 bases, with 5 bases left in between.

The chain links TRBV5-4 to TRBJ2-7; either TRBD1 or TRBD2 may fit D (5 bases each). V gave up 3 bases and J gave up 6 bases, with 13 bases separating them. Per germline, CDR1 SGHNT and CDR2 YYREEE (reference sequence). This CDR3 comprises 13 residues. The DNA of the CDR3 is TGTGCCAGCAGCTCCAAGGGGAGAAGCGAGCAGTACGTC. Protein: CASSSKGRSEQYV.

The chain couples TRBV18 to TRBJ2-1; maybe TRBD2 (5 bases). From germline, CDR1 is KGHSH and CDR2 LQKENI. The CDR3 is 14 residues long. The V gene lost 3 bases and the J gene lost 4 bases, with 10 bases spanning the gap. In nucleotides, the CDR3 is TGTGCCAGCTCACCCAACGGGAATTACAATGAGCAGTTCTTC. Its translation: CASSPNGNYNEQFF.

The rearrangement uses TRBV5-4 and TRBJ1-2; TRBD1 aligns across 7 bases. Per germline, CDR1 SGHNT and CDR2 YYREEE (reference sequence). V lost 4 bases, J lost 4 bases, and 1 base stayed unmatched. The CDR3 runs 12 residues. Here the CDR3 reads CASSRDSYGYTF. Written as DNA, the CDR3 is TGTGCCAGCAGCAGGGACAGCTATGGCTACACCTTC. The variable domain in full, completed from reference TRBV5-4 and TRBJ1-2, reads ETGVTQSPTHLIKTRGQQVTLRCSSQSGHNTVSWYQQALGQGPQFIFQYYREEENGRGNFPPRFSGLQFPNYSSELNVNALELDDSALYLCASSRDSYGYTFGSGTRLTVV.

The chain is built from TRBV11-2 and TRBJ1-6; possibly TRBD1 for D (5 bases). This CDR3 region has 13 residues. Germline CDR1 and CDR2: SGHAT and FQNNGV. Trimming pared 5 bases from V and 10 bases from J, leaving 12 bases between. CDR3 protein: CASSRAWGSPLHF. In DNA, the CDR3 is TGTGCCAGCAGCCGAGCCTGGGGGTCACCCCTCCACTTT.

The chain has TRBV27 and TRBJ2-7; D not certain. The length of the CDR3 is 14 residues. V lost 0 bases and J 5 bases, leaving 11 bases between the germline ends. Germline CDR1 and CDR2: MNHEY and SMNVEV (reference sequence). CDR3: CASSLSPRINEQYF. The CDR3, as DNA: TGTGCCAGCAGTTTATCCCCCCGAATCAACGAGCAGTACTTC.

The rearrangement links TRBV6-6 to TRBJ2-1, with a weak D call TRBD2 (5 bases). Trimming took 6 bases from V and 7 from J, leaving 13 bases between them. Per the germline V gene, CDR1 is MNHNY and CDR2 is SVGAGI (reference sequence). This CDR3 is 13 amino acids long. The CDR3 spells CASSLLVENEQFF. The DNA for the CDR3 is TGTGCCAGCAGCTTACTAGTGGAGAATGAGCAGTTCTTC.

The rearrangement joins TRBV11-2 to TRBJ2-7, with D tentatively TRBD1 (6 bases). V lost 5 bases and J 3 bases, leaving 11 bases between the germline ends. The germline CDR1 and CDR2 sequences are SGHAT and FQNNGV. The CDR3 runs to 13 residues. The CDR3 sequence is CASSLGTNYEQYF. CDR3 DNA sequence: TGTGCCAGCAGCCTTGGGACAAACTACGAGCAGTACTTC.